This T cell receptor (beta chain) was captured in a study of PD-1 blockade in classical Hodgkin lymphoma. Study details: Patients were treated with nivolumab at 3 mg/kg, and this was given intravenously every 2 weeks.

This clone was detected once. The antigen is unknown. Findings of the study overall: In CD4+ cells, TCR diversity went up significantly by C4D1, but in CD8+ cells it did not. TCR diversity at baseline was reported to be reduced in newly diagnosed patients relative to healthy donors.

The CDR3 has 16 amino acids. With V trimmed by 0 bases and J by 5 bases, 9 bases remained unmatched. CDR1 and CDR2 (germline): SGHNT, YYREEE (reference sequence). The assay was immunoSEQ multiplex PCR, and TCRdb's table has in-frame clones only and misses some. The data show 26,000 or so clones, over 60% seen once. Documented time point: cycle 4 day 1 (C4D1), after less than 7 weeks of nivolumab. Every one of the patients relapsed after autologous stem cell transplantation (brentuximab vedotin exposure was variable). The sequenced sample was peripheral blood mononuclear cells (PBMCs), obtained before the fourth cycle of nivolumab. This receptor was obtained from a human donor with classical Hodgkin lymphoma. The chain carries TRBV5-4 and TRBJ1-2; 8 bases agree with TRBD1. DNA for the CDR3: TGTGCCAGCAGCTTGGGGGACAGGCCTCAGGGGTATGGCTACACCTTC. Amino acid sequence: CASSLGDRPQGYGYTF.